This passage covers 18 T cell receptor beta chains from one sample sequenced in a study of OX40 agonist ivuxolimab in advanced cancers. TCRdb's copy holds only in-frame clones and misses some; the assay was immunoSEQ multiplex PCR. Among tens of thousands of clones listed, almost 90% were seen once. The specimen was CD4+ or CD8+ T cells sorted from blood, collected in a trial of the OX40 agonist ivuxolimab. These receptors all come from an adult with an advanced solid tumor such as melanoma, head and neck, liver or kidney cancer.

This clone has only one observation. This sequence joins TRBV4-2 and TRBJ1-4, with TRBD1 as a possible D gene (5 bases). Germline assignment: CDR1 LGHNA and CDR2 YNFKEQ. Trimming left V 1 base short and J 8 bases short, with 17 bases between. The CDR3 length is 16 residues. In DNA form, the CDR3 reads TGTGCCAGCAGCCAAGCCGGAGGGGAAGGAGGAGAAAAACTGTTTTTT. Protein sequence: CASSQAGGEGGEKLFF.

V and J are TRBV7-3 and TRBJ2-1; possibly TRBD2 for D (6 bases). Trimming removed 3 bases at V and 5 bases at J, with 8 bases between. The CDR3 is 13 amino acids. From germline, CDR1 is SGHTA and CDR2 FQGTGA. The CDR3 spells CASSLGLDNEQFF. CDR3 coding DNA: TGTGCCAGCAGCTTGGGACTTGACAATGAGCAGTTCTTC.

This chain connects TRBV5-1 to TRBJ2-1, with 13 bases that match TRBD2. The CDR3 length is 16 residues. The germline CDR1 and CDR2 sequences are SGHRS and YFSETQ. J lost 9 bases, V lost 0 bases, and 6 bases had no gene match. The CDR3 loop is CASSLVGTSGDLEQFF. The DNA of the CDR3 is TGCGCCAGCAGCTTGGTGGGGACTAGCGGGGACCTTGAGCAGTTCTTC.

The chain is built from TRBV6-5 and TRBJ2-2; perhaps D is TRBD1 or TRBD2 (5 bases each). Germline assignment: CDR1 MNHEY and CDR2 SVGAGI. This CDR3 has 15 residues. Trimming removed 8 bases at V and 2 bases at J, with 15 bases between. CDR3 nucleotides: TGTGCCAGCCGGCCCGGGACGGCCAACACCGGGGAGCTGTTTTTT. Translating it yields CASRPGTANTGELFF.

The rearrangement uses TRBV11-1 and TRBJ2-3; 9 nucleotides line up with TRBD2. J lost 14 bases, V lost 4 bases, and 16 bases had no gene match. This CDR3 spans 15 amino acids. Germline V gene data show CDR1 as SGHAT and CDR2 as FQDESV (reference sequence). DNA for the CDR3: TGTGCCAGCAGCTCTTCTAGCGGGACTACCCTGAGGGCGTATTTT. Amino acid sequence: CASSSSSGTTLRAYF.

The DNA for the CDR3 is TGTGCCAGCAGAAAACCCAGCCCCGATACGCAGTATTTT. It is translated as CASRKPSPDTQYF. V and J are TRBV6-5 and TRBJ2-3; D is unclear. This CDR3 spans 13 amino acids. Trimming removed 6 bases from V and 6 bases from J, with 13 bases in between. Germline values: CDR1 MNHEY, CDR2 SVGAGI.

The chain links TRBV18 to TRBJ1-1; TRBD1 is a possible D gene (6 bases). CDR3 length: 14 residues. The V and J ends lost 2 bases and 12 bases respectively, with 19 bases between them. In germline, CDR1 is KGHSH, CDR2 LQKENI. The DNA for the CDR3 is TGTGCCAGCTCACCAGCCATGTGGGGGCGAGAACCTTTCTTT. It is translated as CASSPAMWGREPFF.

The V call is TRBV18, the J call TRBJ1-1, with 9 positions matching TRBD1. The CDR3 has 16 residues. Germline CDR1 and CDR2: KGHSH and LQKENI. The V segment lost 2 bases and the J segment 5 bases; nucleotides outside the gene matches: 9. CDR3 DNA: TGTGCCAGCTCACCAGCGACAGGGGGTCGGAAGACTGAAGCTTTCTTT. Residues: CASSPATGGRKTEAFF.

The chain carries TRBV30 and TRBJ1-1; 7 bases align to TRBD1. Trimming removed 0 bases from V and 0 bases from J; junction bases left unmatched: 16. This CDR3 comprises 19 residues. The germline gives CDR1 GTSNPN, CDR2 SVGIG (reference sequence). CDR3 bases: TGTGCCTGGAGTGTAAAGTGGGCCAGGGGGGGGGTAATGAACACTGAAGCTTTCTTT. This gives the protein CAWSVKWARGGVMNTEAFF. Full variable domain (missing parts from reference TRBV30 and TRBJ1-1): SQTIHQWPATLVQPVGSPLSLECTVEGTSNPNLYWYRQAAGRGLQLLFYSVGIGQISSEVPQNLSASRPQDRQFILSSKKLLLSDSGFYLCAWSVKWARGGVMNTEAFFGQGTRLTVV.

The chain couples TRBV7-9 to TRBJ2-1; possible D gene TRBD2, 5 bases. Trimming took off 4 bases at V and 6 bases at J, with 10 bases between the two ends. The germline V gene encodes CDR1 SEHNR and CDR2 FQNEAQ (reference sequence). The CDR3 totals 13 residues. CDR3 amino acids: CASSSSGGNEQFF. In DNA, the CDR3 is TGTGCCAGCAGCTCCAGCGGCGGCAATGAGCAGTTCTTC.

A single count supports this clone. This chain uses TRBV6-5 with TRBJ2-3; 8 bases line up with TRBD1. V lost 6 bases to trimming and J lost 6 bases; unmatched junction nucleotides: 11. The CDR3 totals 15 residues. The germline V gene encodes CDR1 MNHEY and CDR2 SVGAGI. The CDR3 reads CASSRGQGRMDTQYF. CDR3 DNA sequence: TGTGCCAGCAGCCGAGGACAGGGAAGGATGGATACGCAGTATTTT.

For this clone: Other DNA sequences in the sample encode the same CDR3. The rearrangement uses TRBV15 and TRBJ1-4, with TRBD1 identical over 9 bases. Germline loops: CDR1 LNHNV, CDR2 YYDKDF (reference sequence). CDR3 size: 15 residues. The V and J ends lost 0 bases and 8 bases, in that order; junction bases with no gene match: 4. This CDR3 is CATSRDGTGTEKLFF. DNA of the CDR3: TGTGCCACCAGCAGAGACGGGACAGGGACCGAAAAACTGTTTTTT.

This chain joins TRBV2 and TRBJ1-1; the D gene is possibly TRBD1 (5 bases). This CDR3 comprises 15 residues. Looked up from germline, CDR1 is SNHLY and CDR2 is FYNNEI. V lost 8 bases to trimming and J lost 2 bases, with 18 bases between them. CDR3 nucleotides: TGTGCCAGCCGGGGGACCCCAACCCCCAACACTGAAGCTTTCTTT. Translating gives CASRGTPTPNTEAFF.

The rearrangement links TRBV18 to TRBJ1-1; D gene uncertain. Germline V CDR1 and CDR2: KGHSH, LQKENI. V dropped 5 bases and J dropped 2 bases, with 9 bases sitting between them. The CDR3 totals 13 residues. The CDR3 is CASSVQTNTEAFF. The CDR3 DNA is TGTGCCAGCTCAGTACAGACAAACACTGAAGCTTTCTTT.

This clone was counted only a few times. This chain joins TRBV2 and TRBJ2-7; 8 nucleotides line up with TRBD1. The V gene's germline CDR1 is SNHLY and CDR2 FYNNEI. The CDR3 is made up of 16 amino acids. Germline trimming cut 0 bases from V and 1 base from J; bases unmatched to any gene: 5. CDR3 region: CASSEAGWDRSYEQYF. The CDR3 coding sequence is TGTGCCAGCAGTGAAGCTGGTTGGGACAGGTCCTACGAGCAGTACTTC.

The rearrangement uses TRBV11-3 and TRBJ2-3; 7 positions agree with TRBD2. The CDR3 extends over 14 amino acids. With V trimmed by 5 bases and J by 4 bases, 6 bases remained unmatched. Per the germline V gene, CDR1 is SGHNT and CDR2 is YENEEA. CDR3 bases: TGTGCCAGCAGCCCTGGCGGGGGTGCAGATACGCAGTATTTT. Its translation: CASSPGGGADTQYF.

This chain joins TRBV6-6 and TRBJ1-3; D unresolved. Germline CDR1 and CDR2: MNHNY and SVGAGI (reference sequence). This CDR3 has 16 amino acids. Trimming stripped 3 bases from V and 1 base from J, with 13 bases between. The CDR3 spells CASSYEEGRSGNTIYF. In nucleotides, the CDR3 is TGTGCCAGCAGTTATGAAGAGGGTCGTTCTGGAAACACCATATATTTT.

The chain is built from TRBV5-1 and TRBJ2-3; D gene unclear. The CDR3 covers 14 residues. V was shortened by 1 base and J by 2 bases, with 8 bases between the two germline ends. The germline V gene encodes CDR1 SGHRS and CDR2 YFSETQ. CDR3 in amino acids: CASSLLAPTDTQYF. The DNA of the CDR3 is TGCGCCAGCAGCTTGTTGGCTCCCACAGATACGCAGTATTTT.